This note documents a single T cell receptor beta chain sequence. The antigen is undetermined. The V gene end was trimmed by 2 bases and the J gene end by 6 bases; junction bases not matched to a gene: 7. This CDR3 comprises 16 residues. The germline V gene encodes CDR1 SGHTA and CDR2 FQGNSA. Reverse transcribing all isolated RNA meant expressed TCRB transcripts were sequenced. The table came from immunoSEQ multiplex PCR; TCRdb's copy has only in-frame clones and leaves some out. In the table there are 280,000 or so clones, approximately 16% of which are singletons. The data were obtained in a study of beta chain features in type 1 diabetes. Via CD45RO/CCR7/CD25/CD127/CD95/CD27, cells of the CD4+ naive, central memory, regulatory and stem cell-like memory subsets were sorted. Sort purity for all populations was recorded as exceeding 98%. Whole-study findings and limits: Amplification by PCR could prefer shorter templates, with the same effect in patients and controls. Within patients, naive, central memory and Treg TCRB repertoires seemed more similar than within healthy donors. TCRB CDR3s were moderately but significantly shorter in Type 1 diabetes patients in all four CD4+ subsets.

V and J are TRBV7-2 and TRBJ2-1; 10 positions agree with TRBD2. The clonotype was recovered from a man between 18 and 35 years old with type 1 diabetes. Sequenced: naive CD4+ T cells from blood. CDR3 sequence (DNA): TGTGCCAGCAGCTTACAGGTGGCTAGCGGGAGCAATGAGCAGTTCTTC. The encoded protein is CASSLQVASGSNEQFF.